This TCR beta chain was sequenced in a study of CD8 T cells in Susac syndrome. Study-level information: Patients with Susac syndrome were therapy-naive, on corticosteroids, or on intravenous immunoglobulin alone at the time that blood was drawn.

V dropped 2 bases and J dropped 5; count of bases not matched to a gene: 4. This CDR3 contains 14 residues. Germline V gene lookup returns CDR1 DFQATT and CDR2 SNEGSKA (reference sequence). Study results and caveats: No clonal expansion appeared among CD4+ T cells in Susac patients.

Note on this clonotype: Its target is unknown.

Definite or probable Susac syndrome was diagnosed using recently defined diagnostic criteria. Negative isolation yielded the CD8+ and CD4+ T cells, while FACS enriched the TEMRA cells. cDNA came from roughly 0.53 to 1 ug RNA primed by random hexamers. Via MiXCR, TCRdb re-called the immunoSEQ multiplex PCR reads, giving one row per CDR3 protein. The sample consists of about 190,000 distinct CDR3 sequences, around 95% of them appearing once. Sequencing used CD4+ T cells from PBMCs. This rearrangement joins TRBV20-1 to TRBJ2-7, with 12 bases matching TRBD2. This clonotype originated in a human donor with Susac syndrome. CDR3 amino acids: CSARLAGGRDEQYF. Written as DNA, the CDR3 is TGCAGTGCTAGACTAGCGGGGGGGAGGGACGAGCAGTACTTC.